The T cell receptor beta chain described here comes from a study of CD4 T cells in relation to SARS-CoV-2 and coronaviruses. As for this clone: Its target is unknown.

Libraries were prepared by immunoSEQ multiplex PCR; TCRdb keeps only in-frame clonotypes and omits some of them. This sample yields around 28,000 clones, of which more than 75% are seen a single time; almost 3.5% belongs to the top ten. The receptor comes from an adult with COVID-19. The sequenced material came from memory CD4+ T cells from PBMCs, cultured in vitro.

The CDR3 nucleotides are TGTGCCAGCAGTTCCGCACAGGGGTTGAACTATGGCTACACCTTC. Translation gives CASSSAQGLNYGYTF. V and J are TRBV28 and TRBJ1-2; 7 bases align to TRBD1. This CDR3 has 15 amino acids. The germline CDR1 and CDR2 sequences are MDHEN and SYDVKM. J was trimmed by 2 bases and V by 4 bases; bases with no gene match: 7.